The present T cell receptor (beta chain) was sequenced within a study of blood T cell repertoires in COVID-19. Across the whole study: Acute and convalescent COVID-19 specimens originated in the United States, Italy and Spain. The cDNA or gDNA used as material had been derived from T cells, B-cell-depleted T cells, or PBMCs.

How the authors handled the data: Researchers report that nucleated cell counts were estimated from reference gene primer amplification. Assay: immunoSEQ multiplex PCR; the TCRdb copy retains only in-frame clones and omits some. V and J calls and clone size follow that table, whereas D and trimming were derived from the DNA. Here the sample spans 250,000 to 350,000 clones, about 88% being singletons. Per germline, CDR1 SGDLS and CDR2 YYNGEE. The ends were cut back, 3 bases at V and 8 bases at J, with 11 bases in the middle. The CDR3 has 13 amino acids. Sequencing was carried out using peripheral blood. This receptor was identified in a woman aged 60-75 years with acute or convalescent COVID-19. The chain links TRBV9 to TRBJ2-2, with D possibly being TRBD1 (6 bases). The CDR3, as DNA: TGTGCCAGCAGCGACCTGGGGGCGGGGGAGCTGTTTTTT. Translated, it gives CASSDLGAGELFF.